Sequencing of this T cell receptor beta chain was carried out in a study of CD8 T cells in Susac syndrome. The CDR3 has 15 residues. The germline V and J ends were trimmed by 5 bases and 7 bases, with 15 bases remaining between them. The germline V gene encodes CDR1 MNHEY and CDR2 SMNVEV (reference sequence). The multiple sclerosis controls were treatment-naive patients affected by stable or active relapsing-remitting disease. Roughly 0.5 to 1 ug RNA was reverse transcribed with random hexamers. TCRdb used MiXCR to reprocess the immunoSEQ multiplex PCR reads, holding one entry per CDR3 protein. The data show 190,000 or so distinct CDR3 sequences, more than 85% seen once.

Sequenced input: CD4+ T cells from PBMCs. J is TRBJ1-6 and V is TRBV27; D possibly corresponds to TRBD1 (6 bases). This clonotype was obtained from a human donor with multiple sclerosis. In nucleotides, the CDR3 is TGTGCCAGCAGTCCCCAAGCAGGGGACAATTCACCCCTCCACTTT. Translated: CASSPQAGDNSPLHF.